This T cell receptor (beta chain) derives from a study of shared clonotypes between healthy human individuals. In the study overall: The donors, two women and a few men, were aged 18 to 49.

Naive CD8 cells lacked CD45RO, underwent positive selection for CCR7 and left out terminally differentiated effector memory CD45RA+ cells. General study findings and limits: Naive subsets tended to show greater estimated richness than memory subsets.

V gave up 4 bases and J gave up 8 bases, with 12 bases separating them. This CDR3 contains 12 residues. Germline CDR1 SGHRS, CDR2 YFSETQ. Deep level was the assay's run setting. Using immunoSEQ multiplex PCR, the repertoire was profiled, and TCRdb retains in-frame clones only, with some absent. Of approximately 2,000,000 clones in the sample, just under 95% were seen once. As to this clone: Its antigen remains unknown.

The source is a man between 18 and 35 years old in good health. Some clones in this sample may be carry-over from other donors' samples. This chain uses TRBV5-1 with TRBJ1-2; D is unclear. The sequenced sample was naive CD8+ T cells from PBMCs. CDR3 in amino acids: CASSTDVGGYTF. CDR3 sequence (DNA): TGCGCCAGCAGCACGGACGTAGGGGGCTACACCTTC.